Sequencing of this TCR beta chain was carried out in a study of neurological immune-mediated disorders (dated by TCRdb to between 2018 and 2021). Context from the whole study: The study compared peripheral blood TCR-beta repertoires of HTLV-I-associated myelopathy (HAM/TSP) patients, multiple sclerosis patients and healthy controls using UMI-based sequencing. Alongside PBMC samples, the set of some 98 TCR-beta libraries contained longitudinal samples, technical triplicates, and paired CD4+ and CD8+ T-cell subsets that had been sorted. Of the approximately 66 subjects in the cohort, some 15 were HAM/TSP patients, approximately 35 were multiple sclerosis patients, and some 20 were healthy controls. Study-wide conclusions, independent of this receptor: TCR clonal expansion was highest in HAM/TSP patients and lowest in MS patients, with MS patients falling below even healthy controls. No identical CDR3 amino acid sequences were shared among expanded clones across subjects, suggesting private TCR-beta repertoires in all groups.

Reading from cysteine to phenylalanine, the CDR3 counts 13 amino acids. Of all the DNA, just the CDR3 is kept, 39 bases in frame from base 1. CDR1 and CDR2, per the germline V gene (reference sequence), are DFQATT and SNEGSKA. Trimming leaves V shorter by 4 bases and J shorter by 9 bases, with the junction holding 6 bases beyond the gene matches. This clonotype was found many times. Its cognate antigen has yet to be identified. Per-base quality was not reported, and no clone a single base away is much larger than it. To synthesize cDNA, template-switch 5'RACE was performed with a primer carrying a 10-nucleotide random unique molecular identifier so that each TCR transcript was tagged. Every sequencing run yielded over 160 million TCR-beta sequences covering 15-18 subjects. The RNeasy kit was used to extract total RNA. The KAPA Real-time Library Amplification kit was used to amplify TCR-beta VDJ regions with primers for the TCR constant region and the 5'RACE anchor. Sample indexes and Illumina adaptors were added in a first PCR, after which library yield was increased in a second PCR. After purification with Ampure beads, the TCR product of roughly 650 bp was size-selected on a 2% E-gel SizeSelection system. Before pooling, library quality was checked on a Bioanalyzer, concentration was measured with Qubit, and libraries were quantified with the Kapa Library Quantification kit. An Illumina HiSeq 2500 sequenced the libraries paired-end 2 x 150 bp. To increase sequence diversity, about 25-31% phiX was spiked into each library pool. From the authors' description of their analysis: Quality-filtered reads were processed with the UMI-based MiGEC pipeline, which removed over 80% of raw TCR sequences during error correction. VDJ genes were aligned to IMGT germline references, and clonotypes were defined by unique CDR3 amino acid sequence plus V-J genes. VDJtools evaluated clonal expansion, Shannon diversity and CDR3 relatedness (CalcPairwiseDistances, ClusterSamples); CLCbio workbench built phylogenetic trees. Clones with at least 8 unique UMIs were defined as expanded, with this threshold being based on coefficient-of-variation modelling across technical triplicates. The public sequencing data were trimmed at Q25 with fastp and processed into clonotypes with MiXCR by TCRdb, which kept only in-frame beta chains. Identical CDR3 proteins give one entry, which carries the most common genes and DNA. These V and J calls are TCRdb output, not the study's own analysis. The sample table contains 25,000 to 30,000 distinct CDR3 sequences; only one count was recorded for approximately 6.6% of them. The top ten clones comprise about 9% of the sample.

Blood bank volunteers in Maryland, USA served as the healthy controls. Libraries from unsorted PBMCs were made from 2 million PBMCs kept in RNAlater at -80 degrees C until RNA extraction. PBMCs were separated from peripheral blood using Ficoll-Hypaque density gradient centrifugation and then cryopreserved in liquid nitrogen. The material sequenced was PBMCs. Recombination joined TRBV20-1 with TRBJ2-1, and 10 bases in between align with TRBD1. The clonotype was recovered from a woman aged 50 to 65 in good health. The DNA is TGCAGTGCTACCGGGACAGGGGCAATTGAGCAGTTCTTC. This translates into CSATGTGAIEQFF.